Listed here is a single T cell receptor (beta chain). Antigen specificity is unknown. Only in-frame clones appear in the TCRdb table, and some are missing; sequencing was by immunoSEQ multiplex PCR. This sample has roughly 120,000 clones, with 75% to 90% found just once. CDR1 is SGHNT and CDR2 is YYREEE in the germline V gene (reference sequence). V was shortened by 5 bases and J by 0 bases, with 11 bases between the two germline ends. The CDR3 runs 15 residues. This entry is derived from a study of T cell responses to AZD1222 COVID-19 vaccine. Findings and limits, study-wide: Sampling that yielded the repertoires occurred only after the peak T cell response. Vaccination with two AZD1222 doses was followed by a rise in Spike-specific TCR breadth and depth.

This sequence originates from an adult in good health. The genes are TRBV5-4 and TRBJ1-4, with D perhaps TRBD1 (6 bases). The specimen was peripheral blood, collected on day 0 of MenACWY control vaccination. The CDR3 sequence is CASRGGLSTNEKLFF. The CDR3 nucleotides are TGTGCCAGCAGGGGGGGGCTGTCAACTAATGAAAAACTGTTTTTT.